This TCR beta chain was retrieved from a study of early T cells in non-severe SARS-CoV-2 infection. Individual cDNA molecules each received unique molecular identifiers attached to them. TCRdb redid the calling of the 5' RACE reads with MiXCR, one entry per CDR3 protein. Of tens of thousands of distinct CDR3 sequences listed, around 4% are singletons. The CDR3 has 16 amino acids. Trimming took off 0 bases at V and 6 bases at J, with 15 bases between the two ends. Per the germline V gene, CDR1 is MNHNY and CDR2 is SVGAGI (reference sequence). The table lists this clonotype with many counts. Sample: whole blood. The gene calls are TRBV6-6 and TRBJ1-3; no definite D call. The source is an adult who was a healthcare worker with PCR-confirmed SARS-CoV-2 infection or an uninfected control (not recorded which). CDR3 residues: CASSYSVRQGENTIYF. CDR3 nucleotides: TGTGCCAGCAGTTACTCGGTGAGACAAGGAGAAAACACCATATATTTT.